The 28 T cell receptor beta chains in this list originate from one sample, sequenced in a study of vaccination and CD4 T cells after COVID-19. Their target antigens are unknown. Cultured CD4+ T cell DNA underwent sequencing with the Oncomine TCR Beta short-read assay. TCRdb recomputed calls from the PCR reads with MiXCR, one row per CDR3 protein. The data contain 25,000 to 30,000 distinct CDR3 sequences, under 40% of them singletons. Time point given: late sampling 161 to 241 days after vaccination in a few convalescent patients. Noted treatment: roughly 11-day PBMC culture with coronavirus spike peptide pools or control peptides (ViraFEST assay). The sample consisted of CD4+ T cells from blood, cultured in vitro, taken about 7 months after SARS-CoV-2 vaccination. The receptors were gathered from a human donor who had recovered from COVID-19.

This clonotype was picked up a small number of times. This chain connects TRBV23-1 to TRBJ1-1; 8 bases match TRBD1. TRBV23-1 is an ORF, with its function uncertain. Germline trimming cut 4 bases from V and 0 bases from J; bases unmatched to any gene: 10. There are 17 residues in the CDR3. CDR3 residues: CASSRGPADRVNTEAFF. Here the CDR3 DNA reads TGCGCCAGCAGTCGAGGTCCTGCGGACAGGGTGAACACTGAAGCTTTCTTT.

The chain joins TRBV6-2 or TRBV6-3 to TRBJ1-1; D is unresolved. This CDR3 has 12 residues. Trimming took off 6 bases at V and 3 bases at J, with 8 bases between the two ends. Germline CDR1 and CDR2: MNHEY and SVGEGT. The CDR3 nucleotides are TGTGCCAGCAGAGGTGTGTACACTGAAGCTTTCTTT. Its protein product is CASRGVYTEAFF.

The chain combines TRBV7-2 with TRBJ2-6; D call uncertain. From germline, CDR1 is SGHTA and CDR2 FQGNSA. Between the trimmed V and J ends, which lost 3 bases and 2 bases, there was a span of 2 bases. This CDR3 is built from 13 residues. CDR3 sequence reads: CASSFPGANVLTF. The CDR3, as DNA: TGTGCCAGCAGCTTCCCTGGGGCCAACGTCCTGACTTTC.

This clonotype was detected only a few times. The chain has TRBV27 and TRBJ2-1; a weak D match, TRBD1 (8 bases). The length of the CDR3 is 12 residues. Trimming shortened V by 5 bases and J by 13 bases, and 15 bases separated the two germline ends. Germline values: CDR1 MNHEY, CDR2 SMNVEV (reference sequence). The CDR3 DNA reads as TGTGCCAGCAGTCCTTACAGGGGGGGTCAGTTCTTC. Its translation: CASSPYRGGQFF.

The sample holds a few counts of this clonotype. The chain combines TRBV20-1 with TRBJ1-6, with D perhaps matching TRBD1 (6 bases). Trimming removed 2 bases at V and 6 bases at J, with 14 bases between. From germline, CDR1 is DFQATT and CDR2 SNEGSKA (reference sequence). The CDR3 totals 15 residues. This chain's CDR3 is CSARPLGGGNSPLHF. The CDR3 DNA sequence: TGCAGTGCTAGACCACTAGGGGGGGGTAATTCACCCCTCCACTTT.

This clonotype was seen just once. The rearrangement joins TRBV4-1 to TRBJ1-1; D may be TRBD1 (6 bases). Germline V gene data show CDR1 as MGHRA and CDR2 as YSYEKL. Trimming took off 3 bases at V and 4 bases at J, with 21 bases between the two ends. This CDR3 contains 17 residues. CDR3 protein: CASSHKRGDRLVTEAFF. In nucleotides, the CDR3 is TGCGCCAGCAGCCATAAGAGGGGAGACAGGTTAGTCACTGAAGCTTTCTTT.

This clonotype has more than one count but fewer than ten. The rearrangement joins TRBV20-1 to TRBJ2-5; possibly TRBD1 for D (6 bases). The CDR3 loop spans 15 amino acids. Germline V CDR1 and CDR2: DFQATT, SNEGSKA (reference sequence). Trimming removed 1 base at V and 0 bases at J, with 12 bases between. In DNA form, the CDR3 reads TGCAGTGCTAGAGCTCAGGGGAAAAACCAAGAGACCCAGTACTTC. Residues: CSARAQGKNQETQYF.

This clonotype turned up a few times. The gene calls are TRBV7-2 and TRBJ2-7, with a possible D match to TRBD1 (5 bases). The CDR3 has 13 amino acids. From germline, CDR1 is SGHTA and CDR2 FQGNSA. With 0 bases removed from V and 4 bases from J, the gap between germline ends came to 7 bases. CDR3 amino acids: CASSLAQVYEQYF. For the CDR3, the DNA is TGTGCCAGCAGCTTAGCACAGGTTTACGAGCAGTACTTC.

The gene calls are TRBV24-1 and TRBJ2-2, with D possibly TRBD1 on 6 matching bases. V was shortened by 4 bases and J by 0 bases, with 8 bases between the two germline ends. Germline V gene sequence: CDR1 KGHDR, CDR2 SFDVKD. This CDR3 contains 15 residues. DNA for the CDR3: TGTGCCACCAGTGACACAGGGTCGAACACCGGGGAGCTGTTTTTT. It yields the protein CATSDTGSNTGELFF.

The genes are TRBV27 and TRBJ2-5; D call uncertain. From germline, CDR1 is MNHEY and CDR2 SMNVEV (reference sequence). The CDR3 length is 16 residues. The V gene lost 6 bases and the J gene lost 2 bases, with 19 bases spanning the gap. CDR3 nucleotides: TGTGCCAGCAGCCCCTACAAGGCACCCTCTCAAGAGACCCAGTACTTC. Its translation: CASSPYKAPSQETQYF.

This clonotype was detected a few times. The chain is built from TRBV7-3 and TRBJ2-2; unclear D gene. Germline V gives CDR1 SGHTA, CDR2 FQGTGA. V was pared by 1 base and J by 1 base, with 10 bases between. The CDR3 length is 16 residues. The CDR3, as DNA: TGTGCCAGCAGCTTAATTGGGGTGATGAACACCGGGGAGCTGTTTTTT. Protein product: CASSLIGVMNTGELFF.

The V gene is TRBV6-5, the J gene TRBJ2-2; D tentatively fits TRBD1 or TRBD2 (5 bases each). Germline V gene sequence: CDR1 MNHEY, CDR2 SVGAGI. The CDR3 length is 12 residues. V lost 4 bases and J lost 8, with 8 bases in between. The CDR3 region has the DNA TGTGCCAGCAGTTTAGGGACGGGGGAGCTGTTTTTT. Encoded protein: CASSLGTGELFF.

The chain employs TRBV12-1 and TRBJ2-2; the table calls TRBD1, which could not be checked here. TRBV12-1 is a documented pseudogene. The CDR3 length is 16 residues. In DNA form, the CDR3 reads TGTGCCAGCAGCTTTGGTCACAGGGTCGGGACCGGGGAGCTGTTTTTT. Protein: CASSFGHRVGTGELFF.

The chain combines TRBV5-1 with TRBJ1-1; no firm D call. Germline-derived CDR1 and CDR2 are SGHRS and YFSETQ. There are 14 residues in the CDR3. V shed 4 bases and J shed 5 bases, with 15 bases lying between them. This CDR3 is CASSGSSVSTEAFF. CDR3 coding DNA: TGCGCCAGCAGCGGCAGTTCCGTATCAACTGAAGCTTTCTTT.

The chain recombines TRBV5-1 with TRBJ2-7, with D unclear. The germline V gene encodes CDR1 SGHRS and CDR2 YFSETQ. The CDR3 spans 12 residues. Trimming cost V 3 bases and J 6 bases, with 10 bases left between them. This CDR3 is CASSSGGGEQYF. The CDR3 DNA reads TGCGCCAGCAGCTCCGGCGGCGGCGAGCAGTACTTC.

A few counts support this clonotype. This chain connects TRBV7-9 to TRBJ1-2, with a tentative D call TRBD1 (5 bases). Trimming left V 5 bases short and J 7 bases short, with 14 bases between. The CDR3 spans 13 residues. Germline V gene lookup returns CDR1 SEHNR and CDR2 FQNEAQ (reference sequence). Here the CDR3 DNA reads TGTGCCAGCAGCCCGCGGGAGGGGCTTGGCTACACCTTC. Protein: CASSPREGLGYTF.

The J gene is TRBJ2-5, the V gene TRBV5-6; the D call may be TRBD1 or TRBD2 (5 bases each). The germline V gene has CDR1 SGHDT and CDR2 YYEEEE. The length of the CDR3 is 14 residues. Trimming cost V 3 bases and J 1 base, with 10 bases left between them. The CDR3 sequence: CASSSKGRQETQYF. The CDR3 DNA is TGTGCCAGCAGCTCAAAGGGACGCCAAGAGACCCAGTACTTC.

This clonotype was detected a few times. The chain carries TRBV19 and TRBJ1-1; a weak D match, TRBD1 (6 bases). The ends were cut back, 5 bases at V and 1 base at J, with 14 bases in the middle. The germline V gene has CDR1 LNHDA and CDR2 SQIVND (reference sequence). The length of the CDR3 is 15 residues. CDR3: CASSVSGVQNTEAFF. The CDR3, as DNA: TGTGCCAGTAGTGTCTCAGGGGTCCAGAACACTGAAGCTTTCTTT. Filled out from reference TRBV19 and TRBJ1-1, the complete variable domain reads DGGITQSPKYLFRKEGQNVTLSCEQNLNHDAMYWYRQDPGQGLRLIYYSQIVNDFQKGDIAEGYSVSREKKESFPLTVTSAQKNPTAFYLCASSVSGVQNTEAFFGQGTRLTVV.

The chain has TRBV6-5 and TRBJ2-7; perhaps TRBD2 as D (6 bases). Deletions cut 0 bases from V and 6 bases from J, with 12 bases between. This CDR3 has 14 amino acids. Germline CDR1 reads MNHEY; CDR2 reads SVGAGI. The DNA for the CDR3 is TGTGCCAGCAGTTACTCTTTCGGGAGAGGCGAGCAGTACTTC. It encodes CASSYSFGRGEQYF.

The rearrangement uses TRBV6-5 and TRBJ2-2; TRBD1 is a possible D gene (6 bases). This CDR3 region has 15 residues. Trimming took 2 bases from V and 1 from J, leaving 8 bases between them. Germline CDR1 is MNHEY and CDR2 is SVGAGI. The CDR3 sequence is CASSYGTRNTGELFF. In DNA form, the CDR3 reads TGTGCCAGCAGTTACGGGACAAGGAACACCGGGGAGCTGTTTTTT.

The rearrangement links TRBV6-1 to TRBJ2-7, with TRBD1 matching 7 bases. Trimming at V came to 2 bases and at J to 3 bases, leaving 10 bases not matched to a gene. Germline V gene lookup returns CDR1 MNHNS and CDR2 SASEGT. The CDR3 sequence is 16 residues long. CDR3 residues: CASSEKGAGVGYEQYF. CDR3 nucleotides: TGTGCCAGCAGTGAAAAGGGGGCAGGAGTGGGCTACGAGCAGTACTTC.

This chain joins TRBV6-2 or TRBV6-3 and TRBJ2-5, with TRBD2 matching over 8 bases. The V gene end was trimmed by 0 bases and the J gene end by 10 bases; junction bases not matched to a gene: 22. The germline V gene encodes CDR1 MNHEY and CDR2 SVGEGT. CDR3 size: 19 residues. Here the CDR3 DNA reads TGTGCCAGCAGTTACTCGGGACTAGAACGGTCCTACAATCGGGCGATCCAGTACTTC. This codes for CASSYSGLERSYNRAIQYF.

The gene calls are TRBV7-9 and TRBJ2-7; D perhaps matches TRBD2 (7 bases). The CDR3 length is 13 residues. Per the germline V gene, CDR1 is SEHNR and CDR2 is FQNEAQ (reference sequence). The V gene lost 4 bases and the J gene lost 7 bases, with 14 bases spanning the gap. CDR3 protein: CASSSAGAGEQYF. CDR3 sequence (DNA): TGTGCCAGCAGCTCCGCGGGGGCGGGGGAGCAGTACTTC.

This clonotype appeared a single time. J is TRBJ2-3 and V is TRBV19; tentatively, D is TRBD1 (6 bases). Trimming pared 3 bases from V and 5 bases from J, leaving 12 bases between. The germline V gene encodes CDR1 LNHDA and CDR2 SQIVND (reference sequence). This CDR3 region has 14 residues. The CDR3 is CASSMGRGGDTQYF. The CDR3 DNA follows: TGTGCCAGTAGTATGGGCAGGGGTGGAGATACGCAGTATTTT.

In its sample, this clonotype was seen a few times. This rearrangement joins TRBV6-1 to TRBJ2-7; D is unclear. The CDR3 has 14 amino acids. Trimming stripped 6 bases from V and 3 bases from J, with 15 bases between. Germline loops: CDR1 MNHNS, CDR2 SASEGT. In DNA, the CDR3 is TGTGCCAGCAGGGATCCGTACGGTCTCTACGAGCAGTACTTC. Translated, it gives CASRDPYGLYEQYF.

The gene calls are TRBV11-2 and TRBJ2-7, with D perhaps matching TRBD1 (6 bases). This CDR3 has 15 residues. Trimming removed 4 bases from V and 6 bases from J, with 19 bases in between. Germline V gene sequence: CDR1 SGHAT, CDR2 FQNNGV. For the CDR3, the DNA is TGTGCCAGCAGCTCATTAGCCAGGGGAGACGGCGAGCAGTACTTC. It encodes CASSSLARGDGEQYF.

V gene TRBV6-1 combines with J gene TRBJ1-2, with TRBD1 matching 10 bases. V was pared by 7 bases and J by 6 bases, with 8 bases of the junction left unmatched. In germline, CDR1 is MNHNS, CDR2 SASEGT. The CDR3 contains 14 residues. The CDR3 reads CASTRDRGTDGYTF. As DNA, the CDR3 is TGTGCCAGCACCAGGGACAGGGGTACCGATGGCTACACCTTC.

The chain is built from TRBV20-1 and TRBJ2-1, with a tentative D call TRBD1 (6 bases). Germline CDR1 is DFQATT and CDR2 is SNEGSKA (reference sequence). V shed 3 bases and J shed 4 bases, with 16 bases lying between them. The CDR3 contains 15 residues. Here the CDR3 reads CSASPPERGYNEQFF. CDR3 nucleotide sequence: TGCAGTGCTAGCCCCCCCGAGAGGGGGTACAATGAGCAGTTCTTC.